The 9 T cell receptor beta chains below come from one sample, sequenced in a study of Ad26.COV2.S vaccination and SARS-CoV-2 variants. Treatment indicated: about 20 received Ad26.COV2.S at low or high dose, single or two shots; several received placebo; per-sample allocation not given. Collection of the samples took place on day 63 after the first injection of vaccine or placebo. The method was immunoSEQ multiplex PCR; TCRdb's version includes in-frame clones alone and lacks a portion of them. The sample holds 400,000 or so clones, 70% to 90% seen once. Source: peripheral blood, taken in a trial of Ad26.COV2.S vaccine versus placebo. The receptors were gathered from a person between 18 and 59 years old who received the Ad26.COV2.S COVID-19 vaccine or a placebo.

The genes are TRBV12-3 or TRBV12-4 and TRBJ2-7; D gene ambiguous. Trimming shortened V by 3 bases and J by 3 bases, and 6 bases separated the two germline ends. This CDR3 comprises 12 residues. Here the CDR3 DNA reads TGTGCCAGCAGTTTCGGCGACTACGAGCAGTACTTC. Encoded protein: CASSFGDYEQYF.

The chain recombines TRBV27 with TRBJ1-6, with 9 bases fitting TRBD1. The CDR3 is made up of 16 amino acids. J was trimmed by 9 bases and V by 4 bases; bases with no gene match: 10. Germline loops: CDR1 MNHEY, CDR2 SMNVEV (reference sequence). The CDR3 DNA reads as TGTGCCAGCAGTTCACAAACAGGGGGCGCGTCTTCACCCCTCCACTTT. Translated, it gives CASSSQTGGASSPLHF.

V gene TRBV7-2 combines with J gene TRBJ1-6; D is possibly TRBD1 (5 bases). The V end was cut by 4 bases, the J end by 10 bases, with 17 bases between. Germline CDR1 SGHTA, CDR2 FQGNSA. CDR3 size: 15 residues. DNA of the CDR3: TGTGCCAGCAGCTATCAAGGGGACGAGCGGTCACCCCTCCACTTT. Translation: CASSYQGDERSPLHF.

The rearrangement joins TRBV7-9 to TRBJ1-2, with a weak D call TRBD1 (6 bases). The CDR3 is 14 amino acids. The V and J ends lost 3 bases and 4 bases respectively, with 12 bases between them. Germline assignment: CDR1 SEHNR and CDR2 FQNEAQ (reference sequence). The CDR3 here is CASSLGQGTYGYTF. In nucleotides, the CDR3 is TGTGCCAGCAGCTTGGGACAAGGGACCTATGGCTACACCTTC.

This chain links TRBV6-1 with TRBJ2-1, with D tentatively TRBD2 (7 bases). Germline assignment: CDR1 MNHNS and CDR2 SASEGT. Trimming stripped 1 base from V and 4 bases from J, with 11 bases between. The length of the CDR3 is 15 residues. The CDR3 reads CASSEGGGNYNEQFF. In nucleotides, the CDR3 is TGTGCCAGCAGTGAAGGGGGGGGCAATTACAATGAGCAGTTCTTC.

CDR3 loop: CASSPLRFLNTEAFF. The CDR3 bases are TGTGCCAGCAGCCCCCTTCGGTTTTTGAACACTGAAGCTTTCTTT. The chain employs TRBV3-1 (or the pseudogene TRBV3-2) and TRBJ1-1; D is unclear. This CDR3 spans 15 amino acids. V gave up 4 bases and J gave up 0 bases, with 12 bases separating them. Germline CDR1 and CDR2: LGHDT and YNNKEL (reference sequence).

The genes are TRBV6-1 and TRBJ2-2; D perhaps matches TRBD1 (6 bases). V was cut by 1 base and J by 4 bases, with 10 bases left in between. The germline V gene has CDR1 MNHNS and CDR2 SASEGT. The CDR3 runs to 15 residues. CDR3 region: CASSEVDSGTGELFF. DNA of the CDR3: TGTGCCAGCAGTGAAGTGGACAGTGGCACCGGGGAGCTGTTTTTT.

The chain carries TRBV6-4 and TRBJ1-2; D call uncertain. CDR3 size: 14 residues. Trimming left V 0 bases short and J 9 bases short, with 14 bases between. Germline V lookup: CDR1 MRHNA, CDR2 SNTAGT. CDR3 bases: TGTGCCAGCAGTGACTCTGGCAGAGACCCACGCTACACCTTC. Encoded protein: CASSDSGRDPRYTF.

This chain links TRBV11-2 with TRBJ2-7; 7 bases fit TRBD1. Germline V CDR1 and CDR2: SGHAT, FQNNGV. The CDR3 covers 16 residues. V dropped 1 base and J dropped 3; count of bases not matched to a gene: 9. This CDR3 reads CASSLGDRQYNYEQYF. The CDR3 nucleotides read TGTGCCAGCAGCTTAGGGGACAGACAGTATAACTACGAGCAGTACTTC.